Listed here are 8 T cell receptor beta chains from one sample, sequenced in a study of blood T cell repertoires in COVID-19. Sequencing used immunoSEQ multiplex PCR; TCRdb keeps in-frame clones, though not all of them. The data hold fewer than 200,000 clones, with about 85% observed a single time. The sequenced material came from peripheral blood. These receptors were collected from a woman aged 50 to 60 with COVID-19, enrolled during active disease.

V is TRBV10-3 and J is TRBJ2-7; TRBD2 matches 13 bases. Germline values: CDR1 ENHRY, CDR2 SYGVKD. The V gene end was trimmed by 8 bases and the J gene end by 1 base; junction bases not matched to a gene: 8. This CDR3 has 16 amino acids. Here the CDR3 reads CAISPGTSGVSYEQYF. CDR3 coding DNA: TGTGCCATCTCACCCGGGACTAGCGGGGTTTCCTACGAGCAGTACTTC.

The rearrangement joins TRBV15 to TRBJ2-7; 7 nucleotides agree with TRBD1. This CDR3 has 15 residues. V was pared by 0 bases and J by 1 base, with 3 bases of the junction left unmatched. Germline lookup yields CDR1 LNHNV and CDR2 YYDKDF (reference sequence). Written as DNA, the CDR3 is TGTGCCACCAGCAGAGATCGGGACAGATCCTACGAGCAGTACTTC. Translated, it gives CATSRDRDRSYEQYF.

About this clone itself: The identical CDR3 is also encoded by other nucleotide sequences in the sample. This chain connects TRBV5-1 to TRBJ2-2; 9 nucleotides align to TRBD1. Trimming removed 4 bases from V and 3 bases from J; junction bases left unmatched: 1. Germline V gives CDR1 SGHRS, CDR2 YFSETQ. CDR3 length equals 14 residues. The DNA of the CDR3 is TGCGCCAGCAGCCGGACAGGGGACACCGGGGAGCTGTTTTTT. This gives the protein CASSRTGDTGELFF.

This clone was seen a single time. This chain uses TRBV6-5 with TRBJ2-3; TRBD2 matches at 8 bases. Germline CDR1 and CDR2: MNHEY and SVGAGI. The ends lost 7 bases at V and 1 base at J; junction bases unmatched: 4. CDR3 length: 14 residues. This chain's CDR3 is CASNLAGRTDTQYF. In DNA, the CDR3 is TGTGCCAGCAACCTAGCGGGTCGCACAGATACGCAGTATTTT.

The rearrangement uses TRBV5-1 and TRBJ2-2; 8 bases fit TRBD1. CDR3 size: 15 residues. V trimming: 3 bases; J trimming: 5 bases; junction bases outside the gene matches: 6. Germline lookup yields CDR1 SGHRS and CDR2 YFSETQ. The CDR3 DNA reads TGCGCCAGCAGCTCGCAGGGGGCAGGGACCGGGGAGCTGTTTTTT. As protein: CASSSQGAGTGELFF.

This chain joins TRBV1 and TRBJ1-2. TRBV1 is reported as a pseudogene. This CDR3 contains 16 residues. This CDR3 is CTSSHEALPFYYGYTF. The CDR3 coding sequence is TGCACCAGCAGCCATGAGGCACTACCCTTTTACTATGGCTACACCTTC.

CDR3 bases: TGTGCCAGCAGTCTAGCGGGGGGGCCCAGAGCACACAATGAGCAGTTCTTC. Its protein is CASSLAGGPRAHNEQFF. This chain joins TRBV7-2 and TRBJ2-1, with 12 bases lining up with TRBD2. The CDR3 runs to 17 residues. V trimming: 6 bases; J trimming: 5 bases; junction bases outside the gene matches: 11. In germline, CDR1 is SGHTA, CDR2 FQGNSA.

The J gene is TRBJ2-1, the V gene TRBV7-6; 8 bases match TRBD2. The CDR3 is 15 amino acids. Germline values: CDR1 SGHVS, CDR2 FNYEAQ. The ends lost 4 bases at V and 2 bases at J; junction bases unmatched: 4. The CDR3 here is CASSSSGGAYNEQFF. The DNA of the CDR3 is TGTGCCAGCAGCTCGAGCGGGGGAGCCTACAATGAGCAGTTCTTC. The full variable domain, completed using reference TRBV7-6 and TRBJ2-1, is GAGVSQSPRYKVTKRGQDVALRCDPISGHVSLYWYRQALGQGPEFLTYFNYEAQQDKSGLPNDRFSAERPEGSISTLTIQRTEQRDSAMYRCASSSSGGAYNEQFFGPGTRLTVL.